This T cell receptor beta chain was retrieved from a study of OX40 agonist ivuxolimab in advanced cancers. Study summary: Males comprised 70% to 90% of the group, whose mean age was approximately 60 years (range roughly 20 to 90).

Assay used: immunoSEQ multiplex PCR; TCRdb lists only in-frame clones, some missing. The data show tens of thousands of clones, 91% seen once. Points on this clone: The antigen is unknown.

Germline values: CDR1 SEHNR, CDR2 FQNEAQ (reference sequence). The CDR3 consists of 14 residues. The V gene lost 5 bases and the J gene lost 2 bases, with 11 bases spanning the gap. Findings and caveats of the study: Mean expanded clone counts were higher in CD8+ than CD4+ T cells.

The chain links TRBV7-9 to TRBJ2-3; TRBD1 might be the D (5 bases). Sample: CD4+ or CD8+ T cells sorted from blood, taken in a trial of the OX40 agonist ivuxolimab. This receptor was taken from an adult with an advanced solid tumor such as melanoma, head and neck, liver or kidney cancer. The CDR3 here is CASSPGQVTDTQYF. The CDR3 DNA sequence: TGTGCCAGCAGCCCCGGACAAGTCACAGATACGCAGTATTTT.